One and the same sample provided the 30 T cell receptor beta chains below, sequenced in a study of post-analysis software for immune sequencing data. Study outcomes and limitations: Patients had higher frequencies than controls of five TRBV segments, including TRBV5-6, TRBV5-1 and TRBV20-1.

TCR beta cDNA libraries included unique molecular identifiers. One entry per CDR3 protein results from TCRdb running MiXCR on the PCR reads. This sample yields hundreds of thousands of distinct CDR3 sequences, of which approximately 59% are seen a single time; roughly 10% belongs to the top ten. Their antigen targets remain unknown. Sequencing used blood. Receptor source: a girl aged 2-10 years with multiple sclerosis.

This chain joins TRBV4-2 and TRBJ1-3; tentatively, D is TRBD1 (5 bases). Trimming pared 3 bases from V and 8 bases from J, leaving 14 bases between. This CDR3 spans 14 amino acids. Looked up from germline, CDR1 is LGHNA and CDR2 is YNFKEQ. The CDR3 here is CASSHGGTSDTIYF. DNA for the CDR3: TGTGCCAGCAGCCACGGGGGGACCTCAGACACCATATATTTT.

The chain has TRBV29-1 and TRBJ1-1, with TRBD1 matching 11 bases. The germline V gene encodes CDR1 SQVTM and CDR2 ANQGSEA. Trimming cost V 4 bases and J 6 bases; bases outside gene matches: 10. The CDR3 totals 15 residues. Here the CDR3 DNA reads TGCAGCGTTGTGGGGACAGGGGGATGGGGCGCTGAAGCTTTCTTT. It yields the protein CSVVGTGGWGAEAFF.

V usage is TRBV20-1 and J usage is TRBJ2-1; tentatively, D is TRBD1 or TRBD2 (5 bases each). V lost 0 bases to trimming and J lost 5 bases, with 14 bases between them. Germline V gene lookup returns CDR1 DFQATT and CDR2 SNEGSKA (reference sequence). The CDR3 extends over 15 amino acids. The CDR3: CSARDWTGADNEQFF. The CDR3 DNA follows: TGCAGTGCTAGAGATTGGACCGGGGCCGACAATGAGCAGTTCTTC.

The rearrangement joins TRBV29-1 to TRBJ2-5; D gene unclear. Trimming took off 2 bases at V and 5 bases at J, with 15 bases between the two ends. The CDR3 runs 14 residues. Germline V gene sequence: CDR1 SQVTM, CDR2 ANQGSEA. Here the CDR3 reads CSVEPPGLGETQYF. The CDR3 bases are TGCAGCGTTGAACCTCCGGGCCTCGGGGAGACCCAGTACTTC.

The V call is TRBV5-1, the J call TRBJ2-1; 10 bases match TRBD2. From germline, CDR1 is SGHRS and CDR2 YFSETQ. J lost 2 bases, V lost 4 bases, and 6 bases had no gene match. This CDR3 spans 16 amino acids. Written as DNA, the CDR3 is TGCGCCAGCAGCGACGGAGCGGGGGGGGCCTACAATGAGCAGTTCTTC. As protein: CASSDGAGGAYNEQFF.

The J gene is TRBJ1-2, the V gene TRBV5-6; no clear D. Germline CDR1 reads SGHDT; CDR2 reads YYEEEE. The CDR3 is made up of 17 amino acids. Trimming left V 7 bases short and J 2 bases short, with 24 bases between. Here the CDR3 reads CASVSNGRTTTNYGYTF. The CDR3 region has the DNA TGTGCCAGCGTCTCTAATGGACGAACCACCACCAACTATGGCTACACCTTC.

This clonotype was found a few times. The chain recombines TRBV6-2 or TRBV6-3 with TRBJ2-6; the D call may be TRBD1 or TRBD2 (5 bases each). Trimming stripped 4 bases from V and 0 bases from J, with 7 bases between. The CDR3 is made up of 15 amino acids. CDR1 MNHEY and CDR2 SVGEGT come from the germline V gene. The CDR3 DNA sequence: TGTGCCAGCAGTTGGGACCTCTCTGGGGCCAACGTCCTGACTTTC. It yields the protein CASSWDLSGANVLTF.

The chain is built from TRBV7-9 and TRBJ2-7; possibly TRBD2 for D (6 bases). The CDR3 runs 14 residues. The V end was cut by 1 base, the J end by 5 bases, with 12 bases between. CDR1 is SEHNR, CDR2 FQNEAQ, per germline (reference sequence). The CDR3 nucleotides read TGTGCCAGCAGCTTAGGTCGGGGGTCGGACGAGCAGTACTTC. It is translated as CASSLGRGSDEQYF.

This sequence joins TRBV29-1 and TRBJ1-2; 7 nucleotides line up with TRBD1. With V trimmed by 3 bases and J by 5 bases, 9 bases remained unmatched. CDR1 and CDR2 (germline): SQVTM, ANQGSEA. The CDR3 is made up of 14 amino acids. The CDR3 bases are TGCAGCGTTGATACAGGGGAACAGTGGTATGGCTACACCTTC. It encodes CSVDTGEQWYGYTF.

In its sample, this clonotype was seen a few times. The rearrangement uses TRBV29-1 and TRBJ1-2; the match to TRBD1 covers 7 bases. CDR1 and CDR2 (germline): SQVTM, ANQGSEA. This CDR3 is 12 amino acids long. The CDR3 region is CGIPGQPYGYTF. The CDR3 DNA reads as TGCGGAATACCGGGACAGCCTTATGGCTACACCTTC.

CDR3 protein: CASSEASISGLITGELFF. DNA of the CDR3: TGTGCCAGCAGTGAAGCGAGCATTAGCGGCTTGATTACCGGGGAGCTGTTTTTT. The chain is built from TRBV6-1 and TRBJ2-2; D may be TRBD2 (6 bases). The ends were cut back, 0 bases at V and 5 bases at J, with 19 bases in the middle. Germline values: CDR1 MNHNS, CDR2 SASEGT. This CDR3 is 18 amino acids long.

The rearrangement links TRBV5-5 to TRBJ1-5, with a tentative D call TRBD1 (6 bases). The V and J ends lost 0 bases and 5 bases respectively, with 9 bases between them. From germline, CDR1 is SGHKS and CDR2 YYEKEE (reference sequence). The CDR3 sequence is 14 residues long. This CDR3 is CASSLDQGYQPQHF. The CDR3 DNA reads as TGTGCCAGCAGCTTGGACCAGGGGTATCAGCCCCAGCATTTT. Full variable domain (remainder filled in from reference TRBV5-5 and TRBJ1-5): DAGVTQSPTHLIKTRGQQVTLRCSPISGHKSVSWYQQVLGQGPQFIFQYYEKEERGRGNFPDRFSARQFPNYSSELNVNALLLGDSALYLCASSLDQGYQPQHFGDGTRLSIL.

The rearrangement links TRBV12-3 or TRBV12-4 to TRBJ2-3; D call uncertain. The CDR3 sequence is 12 residues long. V was clipped by 6 bases and J by 6 bases, with 10 bases between them. DNA for the CDR3: TGTGCCAGCAGGTTCTCTGGCGATACGCAGTATTTT. Its translation: CASRFSGDTQYF.

The chain is built from TRBV15 and TRBJ2-7, with 11 bases fitting TRBD2. There are 18 residues in the CDR3. Germline V gene lookup returns CDR1 LNHNV and CDR2 YYDKDF (reference sequence). With 3 bases clipped from V and 0 bases from J, the junction kept 10 bases outside the gene matches. CDR3 amino acids: CATSRDLLAGDSSYEQYF. In DNA form, the CDR3 reads TGTGCCACCAGCAGGGACCTACTAGCGGGGGATAGCTCCTACGAGCAGTACTTC. Combining the CDR3 with reference TRBV15 and TRBJ2-7 gives the whole variable domain DAMVIQNPRYQVTQFGKPVTLSCSQTLNHNVMYWYQQKSSQAPKLLFHYYDKDFNNEADTPDNFQSRRPNTSFCFLDIRSPGLGDTAMYLCATSRDLLAGDSSYEQYFGPGTRLTVT.

Points on this clonotype: One end of the junction varies from germline; a read error may be responsible. The chain links TRBV2 to TRBJ1-5; no reliable D call. This CDR3 spans 12 amino acids. From germline, CDR1 is SNHLY and CDR2 FYNNEI. CDR3 protein: CASSDSHQPQHF. CDR3 in DNA: TGTGCCAGTAGTGACTCTCATCAGCCCCAGCATTTT.

This clonotype was detected once. V and J are TRBV12-3 or TRBV12-4 and TRBJ1-2; D is ambiguous. This CDR3 is 12 amino acids long. With 3 bases removed from V and 6 bases from J, the gap between germline ends came to 8 bases. This CDR3 is CASSLFFHGYTF. CDR3 bases: TGTGCCAGCAGTTTGTTTTTCCATGGCTACACCTTC.

This chain joins TRBV7-9 and TRBJ1-2; D gene ambiguous. V was cut by 4 bases and J by 3 bases, with 9 bases left in between. CDR1 and CDR2 (germline): SEHNR, FQNEAQ (reference sequence). The CDR3 covers 13 residues. The CDR3 loop reads CASSSDLDYGYTF. In DNA, the CDR3 is TGTGCCAGCAGCTCAGACCTTGACTATGGCTACACCTTC.

V gene TRBV21-1 combines with J gene TRBJ2-4; TRBD1 was called by the table and not checked on the DNA. TRBV21-1 counts as a pseudogene. This CDR3 has 16 residues. This CDR3 reads CASSNWGHCRGHEQYF. CDR3 in DNA: TGTGCCAGCAGCAACTGGGGACACTGCAGGGGGCATGAGCAGTACTTC.

This rearrangement joins TRBV4-1 to TRBJ1-2, with D unresolved. Trimming stripped 4 bases from V and 8 bases from J, with 20 bases between. CDR3 length: 15 amino acids. Germline values: CDR1 MGHRA, CDR2 YSYEKL. In nucleotides, the CDR3 is TGCGCCAGCAGCCCTCCCCTCCGGCCGTCCGGAGGCTACACCTTC. It specifies CASSPPLRPSGGYTF.

J is TRBJ2-1 and V is TRBV5-1; weak D call: TRBD2 (5 bases). CDR1 and CDR2 (germline): SGHRS, YFSETQ. The CDR3 has 16 residues. Trimming pared 0 bases from V and 8 bases from J, leaving 18 bases between. The CDR3 DNA sequence: TGCGCCAGCAGCTTGGAGGTAGTCGGGAACAGATATGAGCAGTTCTTC. Translated, it gives CASSLEVVGNRYEQFF.

The rearrangement links TRBV15 to TRBJ2-7; 8 bases map to TRBD1. Germline V gene data show CDR1 as LNHNV and CDR2 as YYDKDF (reference sequence). This CDR3 is built from 15 residues. The ends lost 1 base at V and 5 bases at J; junction bases unmatched: 7. The CDR3 bases are TGTGCCACCAGCAGAGGGTTAGACAGGGGCGACGAGCAGTACTTC. Translating gives CATSRGLDRGDEQYF. The full variable domain, its missing parts supplied by reference TRBV15 and TRBJ2-7, is DAMVIQNPRYQVTQFGKPVTLSCSQTLNHNVMYWYQQKSSQAPKLLFHYYDKDFNNEADTPDNFQSRRPNTSFCFLDIRSPGLGDTAMYLCATSRGLDRGDEQYFGPGTRLTVT.

This chain connects TRBV7-9 to TRBJ2-5, with 14 bases fitting TRBD2. Germline CDR1 SEHNR, CDR2 FQNEAQ (reference sequence). The CDR3 has 18 amino acids. V gave up 5 bases and J gave up 11 bases; unmatched junction bases: 19. The CDR3 sequence: CASSATSGRALRYNEQYF. Here the CDR3 DNA reads TGTGCCAGCAGCGCGACTAGCGGGAGGGCCCTCCGGTACAATGAGCAGTACTTC.

The genes are TRBV5-5 and TRBJ1-5; no clear D gene. CDR3 length: 15 residues. The germline gives CDR1 SGHKS, CDR2 YYEKEE (reference sequence). V was shortened by 0 bases and J by 3 bases, with 10 bases between the two germline ends. CDR3 nucleotide sequence: TGTGCCAGCAGCTTGGAAGGGTTTGCCAATCAGCCCCAGCATTTT. It specifies CASSLEGFANQPQHF.

The chain joins TRBV20-1 to TRBJ2-1, with a possible D match to TRBD2 (7 bases). The CDR3 consists of 15 residues. In germline, CDR1 is DFQATT, CDR2 SNEGSKA (reference sequence). The V end was cut by 2 bases, the J end by 5 bases, with 16 bases between. CDR3 protein: CSARLEGGGDNEQFF. CDR3 nucleotide sequence: TGCAGTGCTAGACTCGAGGGGGGGGGAGACAATGAGCAGTTCTTC.

A few counts support this clonotype. J is TRBJ2-6 and V is TRBV2, with D perhaps matching TRBD2 (6 bases). The V gene's germline CDR1 is SNHLY and CDR2 FYNNEI. Trimming took off 4 bases at V and 3 bases at J, with 10 bases between the two ends. This CDR3 is built from 15 residues. This chain's CDR3 is CASSVGRNGANVLTF. In DNA, the CDR3 is TGTGCCAGCAGTGTGGGGAGGAATGGGGCCAACGTCCTGACTTTC.

This clonotype appeared once. V is TRBV5-1 and J is TRBJ2-5; no clear D. Germline V lookup: CDR1 SGHRS, CDR2 YFSETQ. The V end lost 4 bases, the J end lost 0 bases, and 7 bases lay between the germline ends. CDR3 length equals 13 residues. CDR3 in DNA: TGCGCCAGCAGCCATGTGTACCAAGAGACCCAGTACTTC. It yields the protein CASSHVYQETQYF.

This clonotype is a singleton in its sample. The V gene is TRBV29-1, the J gene TRBJ2-3; 8 bases align to TRBD1. The germline V gene has CDR1 SQVTM and CDR2 ANQGSEA. This CDR3 is 14 amino acids long. V lost 4 bases, J lost 4 bases, and 7 bases stayed unmatched. For the CDR3, the DNA is TGCAGCGTTGGTGGACAGGGTGGATCAGATACGCAGTATTTT. Translation gives CSVGGQGGSDTQYF.

As to this clonotype: At one of its ends the junction is not consistent with the germline gene, which may arise from a read error. The chain uses TRBV5-1 and TRBJ2-5; the D gene could be TRBD1 or TRBD2 (5 bases each). CDR3 length: 14 residues. The germline V gene has CDR1 SGHRS and CDR2 YFSETQ. The CDR3 nucleotides are TGCGCCAGCAGCTTGGAGGGACGACAAGAGGCCCAGTACTTC. Translating gives CASSLEGRQEAQYF. Combining the CDR3 with reference TRBV5-1 and TRBJ2-5 gives the whole variable domain KAGVTQTPRYLIKTRGQQVTLSCSPISGHRSVSWYQQTPGQGLQFLFEYFSETQRNKGNFPGRFSGRQFSNSRSEMNVSTLELGDSALYLCASSLEGRQEAQYFGPGTRLLVL.

The chain links TRBV9 to TRBJ1-2; D gene unclear. The V gene lost 1 base and the J gene lost 5 bases, with 12 bases spanning the gap. Germline values: CDR1 SGDLS, CDR2 YYNGEE. CDR3 length: 14 residues. The CDR3: CASSVLRVWYGYTF. The CDR3 DNA is TGTGCCAGCAGCGTATTGAGGGTGTGGTATGGCTACACCTTC.

The chain links TRBV5-1 to TRBJ2-1; D assignment may be TRBD1 or TRBD2 (6 bases each). CDR1 and CDR2 (germline): SGHRS, YFSETQ. The CDR3 sequence is 16 residues long. The V gene lost 0 bases and the J gene lost 2 bases, with 12 bases spanning the gap. The DNA of the CDR3 is TGCGCCAGCAGCTTGGGATTGGGGGGCGCCTACAATGAGCAGTTCTTC. It yields the protein CASSLGLGGAYNEQFF. Using reference TRBV5-1 and TRBJ2-1 for the parts outside the CDR3, the full variable domain is KAGVTQTPRYLIKTRGQQVTLSCSPISGHRSVSWYQQTPGQGLQFLFEYFSETQRNKGNFPGRFSGRQFSNSRSEMNVSTLELGDSALYLCASSLGLGGAYNEQFFGPGTRLTVL.